This TCR beta chain was identified during a study of cytomegalovirus exposure and HLA in healthy donors. Germline V lookup: CDR1 LNHNV, CDR2 YYDKDF (reference sequence). The CDR3 covers 15 residues. The V segment lost 1 base and the J segment 7 bases; nucleotides outside the gene matches: 2. The data were produced by immunoSEQ multiplex PCR, yet TCRdb's version contains in-frame clones alone and is incomplete. The profile shows about 120,000 clones, approximately 90% of them singletons. Sequenced material: PBMCs. This clonotype was sampled from a man younger than 35 in good health and CMV-seropositive. The chain combines TRBV15 with TRBJ1-6, with 9 positions matching TRBD1. Here the CDR3 reads CATSRGGQGNSPLHF. CDR3 coding DNA: TGTGCCACCAGCAGAGGTGGACAGGGGAATTCACCCCTCCACTTT.